The 29 T cell receptor beta chains below all came from one sample that was sequenced in a study of T-cell memory formation after mild COVID-19. TCRdb re-called the 5' RACE reads with MiXCR, one entry per CDR3 protein. The data hold roughly 620,000 distinct CDR3 sequences, with about a sixth observed a single time. Sequenced sample: PBMCs or a T cell subset sorted from them (not recorded which). The receptors come from an adult woman who had mild COVID-19 (a few samples of this study predate the infection). Cell type and time point are not known.

The gene calls are TRBV4-2 and TRBJ2-7; D ambiguous. The V end lost 1 base, the J end lost 7 bases, and 5 bases lay between the germline ends. This CDR3 contains 11 residues. Germline lookup yields CDR1 LGHNA and CDR2 YNFKEQ. The CDR3 region is CASSQGQEQYF. The DNA of the CDR3 is TGTGCCAGCAGCCAAGGACAAGAGCAGTACTTC.

The chain has TRBV4-1 and TRBJ2-1, with TRBD2 matching over 13 bases. This CDR3 region has 16 residues. V shed 0 bases, J shed 9 bases, and the junction held 5 bases outside the gene matches. Looked up from germline, CDR1 is MGHRA and CDR2 is YSYEKL. For the CDR3, the DNA is TGCGCCAGCAGCCAAGATACTAGCGGGGGGGCCGGTGAGCAGTTCTTC. This encodes CASSQDTSGGAGEQFF.

V is TRBV6-6 and J is TRBJ2-1; TRBD2 matches at 9 bases. The junction had 7 bases not matched to a gene; V was cut back by 0 bases and J by 7 bases. The CDR3 has 16 amino acids. Germline CDR1 and CDR2: MNHNY and SVGAGI (reference sequence). The chain's CDR3 is CASSYSPSGALNEQFF. CDR3 DNA: TGTGCCAGCAGTTACTCCCCTAGCGGGGCTTTGAATGAGCAGTTCTTC.

There are a few counts of this clonotype. J is TRBJ1-6 and V is TRBV7-9, with D uncertain. Trimming removed 5 bases from V and 10 bases from J, with 12 bases in between. The V gene's germline CDR1 is SEHNR and CDR2 FQNEAQ (reference sequence). The CDR3 has 13 amino acids. CDR3 region: CASSLGGPSPLHF. The CDR3 DNA reads as TGTGCCAGCAGCCTTGGCGGGCCCTCACCCCTCCACTTT.

This clonotype showed up just a few times. The chain is built from TRBV18 and TRBJ2-7, with 9 nucleotides matching TRBD1. V lost 4 bases to trimming and J lost 0 bases; unmatched junction nucleotides: 7. The CDR3 totals 16 residues. Germline loops: CDR1 KGHSH, CDR2 LQKENI. The CDR3 is CASSLIQGASSYEQYF. CDR3 coding DNA: TGTGCCAGCTCACTGATACAGGGGGCCAGCTCCTACGAGCAGTACTTC.

This chain connects TRBV4-3 to TRBJ2-7; 7 nucleotides match TRBD2. Trimming at V came to 0 bases and at J to 0 bases, leaving 8 bases not matched to a gene. CDR1 is LGHNA and CDR2 is YSLEER in the germline V gene. This CDR3 has 17 residues. CDR3: CASSQDRGGASSYEQYF. In nucleotides, the CDR3 is TGCGCCAGCAGCCAAGATCGGGGAGGGGCGAGCTCCTACGAGCAGTACTTC.

This clonotype was picked up a small number of times. The CDR3 coding sequence is TGTGCCAGCAGCTTGTCCAGGGGGCGGGAGACCCAGTACTTC. Protein product: CASSLSRGRETQYF. J is TRBJ2-5 and V is TRBV7-9; 8 bases are a match to TRBD1. V was clipped by 3 bases and J by 5 bases; unmatched bases: 5. Looked up from germline, CDR1 is SEHNR and CDR2 is FQNEAQ (reference sequence). This CDR3 is built from 14 residues.

The chain has TRBV12-3 or TRBV12-4 and TRBJ1-1, with 7 bases aligning to TRBD1. The V and J ends lost 3 bases and 0 bases, in that order; junction bases with no gene match: 4. The CDR3 is 15 residues long. In DNA form, the CDR3 reads TGTGCCAGCAGTTTCGGGGACAGCATGAACACTGAAGCTTTCTTT. It translates to CASSFGDSMNTEAFF.

This rearrangement joins TRBV5-1 to TRBJ2-5; no firm D call. Germline CDR1 reads SGHRS; CDR2 reads YFSETQ. This CDR3 is built from 13 residues. V lost 1 base, J lost 5 bases, and 9 bases lay in between. CDR3 protein: CASSLSTVETQYF. The CDR3 DNA sequence: TGCGCCAGCAGCTTGTCAACGGTGGAGACCCAGTACTTC.

The J gene is TRBJ2-2, the V gene TRBV3-1; perhaps TRBD2 as D (6 bases). V lost 5 bases to trimming and J lost 6 bases, with 13 bases between them. The CDR3 runs to 14 residues. CDR1 is LGHDT and CDR2 is YNNKEL in the germline V gene (reference sequence). This CDR3 is CASSRRDSPGELFF. For the CDR3, the DNA is TGTGCCAGCAGCAGGCGGGACTCCCCCGGGGAGCTGTTTTTT.

CDR3 coding DNA: TGTGCCAGCAGCAAGACAGGGGACGGAAACACCATATATTTT. The encoded protein is CASSKTGDGNTIYF. The genes are TRBV7-9 and TRBJ1-3; TRBD1 matches at 8 bases. In germline, CDR1 is SEHNR, CDR2 FQNEAQ (reference sequence). The CDR3 has 14 amino acids. V was pared by 5 bases and J by 4 bases, with 4 bases of the junction left unmatched.

The table lists this clonotype with a few counts. CDR3 loop: CASSFGQGIGGYTF. CDR3 coding DNA: TGTGCCAGCAGCTTCGGACAGGGGATAGGCGGCTACACCTTC. The chain is built from TRBV7-2 and TRBJ1-2; 9 positions match TRBD1. Germline CDR1 and CDR2: SGHTA and FQGNSA. V trimming: 3 bases; J trimming: 8 bases; junction bases outside the gene matches: 7. The CDR3 totals 14 residues.

A few counts support this clonotype. The chain has TRBV11-1 and TRBJ2-1; no clear D gene. Germline V lookup: CDR1 SGHAT, CDR2 FQDESV (reference sequence). Trimming took off 1 base at V and 1 base at J, with 8 bases between the two ends. This CDR3 region has 15 residues. CDR3 DNA sequence: TGTGCCAGCAGCTTAGAACGCTCGTCCTACAATGAGCAGTTCTTC. Protein product: CASSLERSSYNEQFF.

The chain has TRBV24-1 and TRBJ2-3; tentative D call: TRBD1 (5 bases). The CDR3 length is 15 residues. Trimming cost V 0 bases and J 4 bases, with 10 bases left between them. CDR1 is KGHDR and CDR2 is SFDVKD in the germline V gene. The CDR3 sequence is CATSDLGQGSDTQYF. The CDR3 nucleotides read TGTGCCACCAGTGATTTGGGGCAGGGCTCAGATACGCAGTATTTT.

This rearrangement joins TRBV20-1 to TRBJ1-2; no clear D. From germline, CDR1 is DFQATT and CDR2 SNEGSKA (reference sequence). Between the trimmed V and J ends, which lost 0 bases and 2 bases, there was a span of 10 bases. This CDR3 has 14 residues. This CDR3 is CSAREPPGNYGYTF. CDR3 nucleotides: TGCAGTGCTAGAGAGCCTCCCGGGAACTATGGCTACACCTTC.

This chain links TRBV9 with TRBJ2-3; 13 positions agree with TRBD2. The ends lost 3 bases at V and 0 bases at J; junction bases unmatched: 7. Germline V gene sequence: CDR1 SGDLS, CDR2 YYNGEE. The CDR3 extends over 18 amino acids. The CDR3 sequence is CASSATSGGTTSTDTQYF. CDR3 sequence (DNA): TGTGCCAGCAGCGCGACTAGCGGGGGGACCACTAGCACAGATACGCAGTATTTT.

The chain couples TRBV12-3 or TRBV12-4 to TRBJ1-1; D not certain. V shed 4 bases and J shed 7 bases, with 13 bases lying between them. The CDR3 has 13 residues. The CDR3 is CASSSTDRYEAFF. CDR3 nucleotide sequence: TGTGCCAGCAGTTCGACGGACCGCTATGAAGCTTTCTTT.

This chain uses TRBV24-1 with TRBJ2-6; tentatively, D is TRBD2 (5 bases). Germline-derived CDR1 and CDR2 are KGHDR and SFDVKD. The CDR3 runs to 19 residues. Trimming removed 3 bases from V and 0 bases from J, with 17 bases in between. DNA of the CDR3: TGTGCCACCAGTGATAACTTAGGAGGATCAAGCTCTGGGGCCAACGTCCTGACTTTC. Amino acids: CATSDNLGGSSSGANVLTF.

The chain carries TRBV9 and TRBJ1-3, with unresolved D. Germline V gene sequence: CDR1 SGDLS, CDR2 YYNGEE. Trimming removed 0 bases at V and 0 bases at J, with 10 bases between. CDR3 length: 16 amino acids. This CDR3 is CASSVGSIFSGNTIYF. CDR3 bases: TGTGCCAGCAGCGTAGGGTCAATTTTCTCTGGAAACACCATATATTTT.

This clonotype was seen a few times. The chain links TRBV7-9 to TRBJ2-7; TRBD1 matches 8 bases. The CDR3 is 14 residues long. V was pared by 3 bases and J by 5 bases, with 6 bases of the junction left unmatched. The germline gives CDR1 SEHNR, CDR2 FQNEAQ (reference sequence). This CDR3 reads CASSLAGGRDEQYF. CDR3 in DNA: TGTGCCAGCAGCTTGGCAGGGGGCCGCGACGAGCAGTACTTC.

The genes are TRBV12-3 or TRBV12-4 and TRBJ1-1, with TRBD1 as a possible D gene (6 bases). This CDR3 comprises 13 residues. V lost 6 bases and J lost 4, with 12 bases in between. This CDR3 reads CASSLTGITEAFF. The CDR3 region has the DNA TGTGCCAGCAGCCTAACAGGGATCACTGAAGCTTTCTTT.

In this sample, this clonotype turned up a few times. This chain links TRBV24-1 with TRBJ2-2; no firm D call. The CDR3 spans 13 residues. Between the trimmed V and J ends, which lost 4 bases and 7 bases, there was a span of 9 bases. The germline CDR1 and CDR2 sequences are KGHDR and SFDVKD. Here the CDR3 DNA reads TGTGCCACCAGTGACACAGTTTTCGGGGAGCTGTTTTTT. It codes for CATSDTVFGELFF.

The chain joins TRBV20-1 to TRBJ2-2; D might be TRBD1 or TRBD2, each matching 6 bases. V lost 0 bases and J lost 4, with 21 bases in between. Germline loops: CDR1 DFQATT, CDR2 SNEGSKA (reference sequence). The CDR3 contains 18 residues. The chain's CDR3 is CSARDPGASELLTGELFF. The CDR3 bases are TGCAGTGCTAGAGATCCAGGGGCTAGCGAACTCCTCACCGGGGAGCTGTTTTTT.

Many counts were recorded for this clonotype. The chain employs TRBV15 and TRBJ2-1; D is undetermined. V was cut by 5 bases and J by 0 bases, with 11 bases left in between. CDR1 and CDR2 (germline): LNHNV, YYDKDF (reference sequence). The CDR3 totals 15 residues. CDR3 sequence reads: CATSSRSSSYNEQFF. In DNA, the CDR3 is TGTGCCACCAGCTCACGATCGAGCTCCTACAATGAGCAGTTCTTC.

This clonotype appeared a few times. The rearrangement joins TRBV19 to TRBJ1-3; D is ambiguous. The length of the CDR3 is 17 residues. V lost 6 bases and J lost 0, with 18 bases in between. Germline assignment: CDR1 LNHDA and CDR2 SQIVND (reference sequence). The CDR3 DNA reads as TGTGCCAGTAGCCCTCGTGCCCCGGAGGCCTCTGGAAACACCATATATTTT. Amino acids: CASSPRAPEASGNTIYF.

This clonotype was detected once. This rearrangement joins TRBV7-8 to TRBJ2-3; TRBD2 matches 10 bases. The length of the CDR3 is 17 residues. The J segment lost 5 bases and the V segment lost 2 bases, leaving 10 bases of the junction unmatched. Germline CDR1 reads SGHVS; CDR2 reads FQNEAQ. The CDR3 spells CASSLRASGGAVDTQYF. The CDR3 DNA is TGTGCCAGCAGCTTAAGGGCGAGCGGGGGGGCCGTAGATACGCAGTATTTT.

V is TRBV7-7 and J is TRBJ2-1; D is unresolved. The CDR3 contains 13 residues. Germline V gives CDR1 SSHAT, CDR2 FNYEAQ (reference sequence). Between the trimmed V and J ends, which lost 5 bases and 4 bases, there was a span of 9 bases. The CDR3 DNA sequence: TGTGCCAGCAGCGCGACTTATTACAATGAGCAGTTCTTC. Translating gives CASSATYYNEQFF.

The gene calls are TRBV4-2 and TRBJ2-7; no firm D call. The CDR3 is 15 residues long. CDR1 and CDR2 from the germline V gene are LGHNA and YNFKEQ. V was trimmed by 3 bases and J by 0 bases, leaving 12 bases between them. DNA of the CDR3: TGTGCCAGCAGCCAGGAGATTGAGAGCTCCTACGAGCAGTACTTC. It translates to CASSQEIESSYEQYF.

V gene TRBV4-1 combines with J gene TRBJ2-5; a possible D gene is TRBD2 (7 bases). This CDR3 contains 18 residues. Germline CDR1 and CDR2: MGHRA and YSYEKL. Trimming shortened V by 3 bases and J by 2 bases, and 22 bases separated the two germline ends. CDR3 in amino acids: CASSHVFMGGGMQETQYF. Here the CDR3 DNA reads TGCGCCAGCAGCCACGTCTTCATGGGGGGGGGCATGCAAGAGACCCAGTACTTC.